Presented here are 2 T cell receptor beta chains from one specimen sequenced in a study of regulatory dendritic cells for organ transplantation. Assay: immunoSEQ multiplex PCR; the TCRdb copy retains only in-frame clones and omits some. The repertoire includes under 40,000 clones, around nine tenths of them detected once, and over 0.095% sits in the top ten. Sample: naive CD8+ T cells from blood. The subset: CD45RA+ naive T cells. The receptors shown here come from a human donor in good health.

The chain couples TRBV28 to TRBJ2-7; 9 positions agree with TRBD1. The CDR3 runs to 15 residues. Germline-derived CDR1 and CDR2 are MDHEN and SYDVKM. V lost 8 bases and J lost 4; bases outside the gene matches: 12. DNA for the CDR3: TGTGCCAGCTGCTCGACAGGGGGACTCCTTTACGAGCAGTACTTC. Translation: CASCSTGGLLYEQYF. Supplemented by reference TRBV28 and TRBJ2-7, the full variable domain reads DVKVTQSSRYLVKRTGEKVFLECVQDMDHENMFWYRQDPGLGLRLIYFSYDVKMKEKGDIPEGYSVSREKKERFSLILESASTNQTSMYLCASCSTGGLLYEQYFGPGTRLTVT.

The chain has TRBV10-3 and TRBJ1-5; D is perhaps TRBD1 (6 bases). The V end lost 2 bases, the J end lost 4 bases, and 9 bases lay between the germline ends. The CDR3 contains 14 residues. The germline CDR1 and CDR2 sequences are ENHRY and SYGVKD. The CDR3, as DNA: TGTGCCATCAGTGAGGGGGGCTTTAATCAGCCCCAGCATTTT. It translates to CAISEGGFNQPQHF.